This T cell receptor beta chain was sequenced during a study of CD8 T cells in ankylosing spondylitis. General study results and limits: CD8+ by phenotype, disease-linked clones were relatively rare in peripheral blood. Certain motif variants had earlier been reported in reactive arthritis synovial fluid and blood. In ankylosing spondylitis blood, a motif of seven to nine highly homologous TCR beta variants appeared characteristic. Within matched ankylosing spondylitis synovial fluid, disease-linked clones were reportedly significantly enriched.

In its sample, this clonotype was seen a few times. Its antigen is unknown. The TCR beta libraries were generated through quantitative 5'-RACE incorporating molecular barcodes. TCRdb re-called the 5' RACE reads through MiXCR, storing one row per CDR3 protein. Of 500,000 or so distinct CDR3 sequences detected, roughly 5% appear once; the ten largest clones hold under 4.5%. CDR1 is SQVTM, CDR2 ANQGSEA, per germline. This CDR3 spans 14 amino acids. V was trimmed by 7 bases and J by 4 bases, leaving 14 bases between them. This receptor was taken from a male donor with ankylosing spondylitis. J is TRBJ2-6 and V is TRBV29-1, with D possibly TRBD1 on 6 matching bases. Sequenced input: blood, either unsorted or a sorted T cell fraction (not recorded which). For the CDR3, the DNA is TGCAGCGCGAACAAGGGGGACGGGGCCAACGTCCTGACTTTC. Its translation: CSANKGDGANVLTF.